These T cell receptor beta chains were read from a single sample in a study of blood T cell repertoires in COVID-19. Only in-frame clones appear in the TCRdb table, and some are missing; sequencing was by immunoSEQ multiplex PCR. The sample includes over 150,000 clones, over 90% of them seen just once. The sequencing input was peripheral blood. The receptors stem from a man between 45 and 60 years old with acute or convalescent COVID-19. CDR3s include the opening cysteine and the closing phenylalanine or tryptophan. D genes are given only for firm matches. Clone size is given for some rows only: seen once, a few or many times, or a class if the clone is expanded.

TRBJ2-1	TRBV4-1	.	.	CASSQDGRNEQFF	TGCGCCAGCAGCCAAGATGGGAGGAATGAGCAGTTCTTC
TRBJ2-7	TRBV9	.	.	CASSPQEGTVYEQYF	TGTGCCAGCAGCCCCCAGGAGGGAACAGTCTACGAGCAGTACTTC
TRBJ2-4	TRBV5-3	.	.	CARSLVEGLGLAKNIQYF	TGTGCCAGAAGCTTGGTTGAGGGTCTCGGGCTAGCCAAAAACATTCAGTACTTC
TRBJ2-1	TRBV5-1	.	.	CASSWGPGLDNEQFF	TGCGCCAGCAGCTGGGGGCCGGGATTGGACAATGAGCAGTTCTTC
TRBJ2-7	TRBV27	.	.	CASSSGTNYEQYF	TGTGCCAGCAGTTCCGGGACAAATTACGAGCAGTACTTC
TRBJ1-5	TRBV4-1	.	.	CASSQDSAGTLAQHF	TGCGCCAGCAGCCAAGATTCTGCAGGGACATTAGCCCAGCATTTT
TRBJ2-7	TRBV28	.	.	CASTATPALSYEQYF	TGTGCCAGCACCGCGACACCTGCGCTCTCCTACGAGCAGTACTTC
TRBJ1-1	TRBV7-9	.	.	CASSLSTPNTEAFF	TGTGCCAGCAGCTTATCCACACCGAACACTGAAGCTTTCTTT
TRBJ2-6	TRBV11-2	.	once	CASRLGSGANVLTF	TGTGCCAGCAGGCTCGGCTCTGGGGCCAACGTCCTGACTTTC
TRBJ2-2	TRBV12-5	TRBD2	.	CASGLVLRGGTGELFF	TGTGCTAGTGGTTTGGTACTGAGGGGAGGGACCGGGGAGCTGTTTTTT
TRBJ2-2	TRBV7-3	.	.	CASSSGTSNTGELFF	TGTGCCAGCAGCTCCGGGACTTCGAACACCGGGGAGCTGTTTTTT
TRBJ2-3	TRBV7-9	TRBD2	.	CASSRRASGGQDTQYF	TGTGCCAGCAGCAGACGAGCTAGCGGGGGGCAGGATACGCAGTATTTT
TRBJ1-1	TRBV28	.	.	CASSPPRATEAFF	TGTGCCAGCAGTCCTCCCAGGGCCACTGAAGCTTTCTTT
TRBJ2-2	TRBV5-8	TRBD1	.	CASSPGTGDTGELFF	TGTGCCAGCAGCCCCGGGACAGGGGACACCGGGGAGCTGTTTTTT
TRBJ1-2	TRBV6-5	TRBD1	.	CASSLRTGSRGYTF	TGTGCCAGCAGTTTGAGGACAGGGTCCCGAGGCTACACCTTC
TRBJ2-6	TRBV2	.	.	CASRAQGTGANVLTF	TGTGCCAGCAGAGCCCAGGGTACCGGGGCCAACGTCCTGACTTTC
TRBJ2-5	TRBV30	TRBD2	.	CAWSRKLAGLETQYF	TGTGCCTGGTCACGAAAACTAGCGGGATTAGAGACCCAGTACTTC
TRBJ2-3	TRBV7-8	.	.	CASSLVSAGHTDTQYF	TGTGCCAGCAGCTTAGTGAGTGCGGGCCACACAGATACGCAGTATTTT
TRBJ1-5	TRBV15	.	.	CATSRESQVRQPQHF	TGTGCCACCAGCAGAGAGAGTCAGGTTCGTCAGCCCCAGCATTTT
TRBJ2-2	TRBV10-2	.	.	CASSEVAGGELFF	TGCGCCAGCAGTGAGGTGGCGGGCGGGGAGCTGTTTTTT
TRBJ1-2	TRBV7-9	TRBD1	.	CASRPQGAAVGYTF	TGTGCCAGCAGACCACAGGGGGCGGCCGTTGGCTACACCTTC
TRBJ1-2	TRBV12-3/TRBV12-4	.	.	CATRVSANYGYTF	TGTGCCACCAGGGTCAGTGCTAACTATGGCTACACCTTC
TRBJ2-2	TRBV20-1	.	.	CSAKGKGELFF	TGCAGTGCTAAGGGGAAAGGGGAGCTGTTTTTT
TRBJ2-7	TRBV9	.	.	CASSVGIGAHEQYF	TGTGCCAGCAGCGTAGGGATAGGGGCCCACGAGCAGTACTTC
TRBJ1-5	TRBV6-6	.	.	CASTADKGRNQPQHF	TGTGCCAGCACTGCGGACAAGGGTCGCAATCAGCCCCAGCATTTT
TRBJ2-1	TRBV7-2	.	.	CASSLWANQAGNEQFF	TGTGCCAGCAGCTTATGGGCGAACCAGGCGGGCAATGAGCAGTTCTTC
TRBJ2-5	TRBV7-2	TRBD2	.	CASSLEFISAGETQYF	TGTGCCAGCAGCTTAGAATTTATATCAGCGGGGGAGACCCAGTACTTC
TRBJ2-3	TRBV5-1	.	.	CASSSSAGGAGDTQYF	TGCGCCAGCAGCAGCTCAGCGGGTGGGGCCGGAGATACGCAGTATTTT
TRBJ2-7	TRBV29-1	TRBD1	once	CSVSTDRVMYF	TGCAGCGTTTCTACCGACAGGGTGATGTACTTC
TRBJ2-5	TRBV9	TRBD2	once	CASSVVTGGPFETQYF	TGTGCCAGCAGCGTAGTAACGGGGGGGCCGTTTGAGACCCAGTACTTC
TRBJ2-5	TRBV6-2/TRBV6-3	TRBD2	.	CASSYSLLTSGGQETQYF	TGTGCCAGCAGTTACTCGTTGTTGACTAGCGGGGGCCAAGAGACCCAGTACTTC
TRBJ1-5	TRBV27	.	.	CASRDSIFSNQPQHF	TGTGCCAGCAGGGACAGTATCTTTAGCAATCAGCCCCAGCATTTT
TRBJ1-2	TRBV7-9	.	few	CASSFSHPQEGYTF	TGTGCCAGCAGCTTTTCACACCCACAGGAAGGCTACACCTTC
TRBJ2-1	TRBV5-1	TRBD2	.	CASSTAGGANNEQFF	TGCGCCAGCAGTACAGCCGGGGGGGCCAACAATGAGCAGTTCTTC
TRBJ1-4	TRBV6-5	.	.	CASSYSTQGSEKLFF	TGTGCCAGCAGTTACTCGACTCAGGGTAGTGAAAAACTGTTTTTT
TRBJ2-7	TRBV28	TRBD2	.	CASNIMGAGEASEQYF	TGTGCCAGCAACATAATGGGTGCGGGAGAGGCGTCCGAGCAGTACTTC
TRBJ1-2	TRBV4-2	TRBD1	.	CASSQAGGLAGYTF	TGTGCCAGCAGCCAAGCAGGGGGTCTGGCTGGCTACACCTTC
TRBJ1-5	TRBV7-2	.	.	CASSLTRGGSNQPQHF	TGTGCCAGCAGCTTAACCCGTGGTGGCAGCAATCAGCCCCAGCATTTT
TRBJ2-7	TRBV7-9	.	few	CASSPARASYEQYF	TGTGCCAGCAGTCCAGCGCGAGCTTCCTACGAGCAGTACTTC
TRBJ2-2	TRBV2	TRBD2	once	CASSVSGESGELFF	TGTGCCAGCAGTGTTAGCGGGGAGTCCGGGGAGCTGTTTTTT
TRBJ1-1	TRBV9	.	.	CASSVVPQNTEAFF	TGTGCCAGCAGCGTAGTTCCCCAGAACACTGAAGCTTTCTTT
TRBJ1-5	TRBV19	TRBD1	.	CASTDRARGNQPQHF	TGTGCCAGCACGGACAGGGCGAGGGGCAATCAGCCCCAGCATTTT
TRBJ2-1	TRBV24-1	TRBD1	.	CATSDPGGVYYNEQFF	TGTGCCACCAGTGACCCAGGGGGCGTCTACTACAATGAGCAGTTCTTC
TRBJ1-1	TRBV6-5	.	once	CASSYSFRAIEAFF	TGTGCCAGCAGTTACTCGTTCAGGGCGATTGAAGCTTTCTTT
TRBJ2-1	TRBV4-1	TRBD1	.	CASSPRVDRASYNEQFF	TGCGCCAGCAGCCCCCGAGTGGACAGGGCTTCCTACAATGAGCAGTTCTTC
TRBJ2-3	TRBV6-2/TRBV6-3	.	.	CASSARGGVTDTQYF	TGTGCCAGCAGCGCGCGAGGGGGGGTTACTGATACGCAGTATTTT
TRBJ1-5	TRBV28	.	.	CASSPGGQPQHF	TGTGCCAGCAGCCCCGGAGGTCAGCCCCAGCATTTT
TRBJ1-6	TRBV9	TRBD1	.	CASSPGQKNSPLHF	TGTGCCAGCAGCCCGGGACAGAAAAATTCACCCCTCCACTTT
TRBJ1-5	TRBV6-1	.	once	CASSETRGGGQPQHF	TGTGCCAGCAGTGAAACGAGGGGGGGAGGTCAGCCCCAGCATTTT
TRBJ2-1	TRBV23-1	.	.	CASTKLSSYNEQFF	TGCGCCAGCACCAAACTTAGCTCCTACAATGAGCAGTTCTTC
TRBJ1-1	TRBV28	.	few	CASRFRADTEAFF	TGTGCCAGCAGATTCAGGGCTGACACTGAAGCTTTCTTT
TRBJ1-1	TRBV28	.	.	CASTYRALNTEAFF	TGTGCCAGCACGTACAGGGCATTGAACACTGAAGCTTTCTTT
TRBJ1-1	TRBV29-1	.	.	CSVKDGGGTEAFF	TGCAGCGTTAAGGACGGGGGTGGCACTGAAGCTTTCTTT
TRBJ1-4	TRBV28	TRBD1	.	CASSSGQGSVYEKLFF	TGTGCCAGCAGTTCGGGACAGGGCTCTGTCTATGAAAAACTGTTTTTT
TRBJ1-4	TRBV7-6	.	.	CASSLTGTLTNEKLFF	TGTGCCAGCAGCTTGACCGGGACACTAACTAATGAAAAACTGTTTTTT
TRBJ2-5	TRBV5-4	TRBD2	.	CASTSGGETQYF	TGTGCCAGCACTAGCGGGGGCGAGACCCAGTACTTC
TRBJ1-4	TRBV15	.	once	CATSRGAVEKLFF	TGTGCCACCAGCAGAGGGGCAGTCGAAAAACTGTTTTTT